These 31 T cell receptor beta chains were sequenced from one sample in a study of spatial heterogeneity in lung cancer (dated by TCRdb to between 2019 and 2020). Explained via the paper, the time point label denotes: sample taken at primary tumor resection. Library generation was performed with 5' RACE. The instrument was a NextSeq 500. TCRdb applied fastp at Q25 and MiXCR to the public reads, then kept only in-frame beta chains. Each CDR3 protein appears once, grouped with its most common genes and DNA. For this sample the table gives approximately 66,000 distinct CDR3 sequences, of which roughly 5.9% were detected only once. Roughly 15% of the sample comes from the top ten. The sample was PBMCs, taken at surgery. The receptors originated from a female donor with early-stage non-small cell lung cancer.

This clonotype has a count of ten or more. The chain links TRBV5-8 to TRBJ2-3; 7 nucleotides agree with TRBD1. Trimming at V came to 0 bases and at J to 4 bases, leaving 5 bases not matched to a gene. Germline V gene sequence: CDR1 SGHTS, CDR2 YDEGEE. This CDR3 comprises 15 residues. In DNA, the CDR3 is TGTGCCAGCAGCTTGGGACAGGGCGTGCCAGATACGCAGTATTTT. Translation gives CASSLGQGVPDTQYF.

This clonotype has more than one count but fewer than ten. This chain links TRBV7-2 with TRBJ2-3, with D unresolved. The V gene's germline CDR1 is SGHTA and CDR2 FQGNSA. With 2 bases removed from V and 0 bases from J, the gap between germline ends came to 12 bases. This CDR3 region has 16 residues. CDR3 sequence: CASSLFSVTSTDTQYF. For the CDR3, the DNA is TGTGCCAGCAGCTTATTTTCTGTGACTAGCACAGATACGCAGTATTTT.

The sample holds a few counts of this clonotype. The J gene is TRBJ2-1, the V gene TRBV6-6, with 7 bases aligning to TRBD2. CDR1 MNHNY and CDR2 SVGAGI come from the germline V gene (reference sequence). The trim removed 4 bases at V and 4 bases at J, leaving 7 bases unmatched. The CDR3 loop spans 15 amino acids. DNA of the CDR3: TGTGCCAGCAGTTGGCTAGCGGACCCATACAATGAGCAGTTCTTC. It translates to CASSWLADPYNEQFF.

This clonotype was seen ten or more times. J is TRBJ1-1 and V is TRBV5-1, with D unresolved. Germline CDR1 reads SGHRS; CDR2 reads YFSETQ. The CDR3 spans 13 residues. The ends were cut back, 2 bases at V and 4 bases at J, with 9 bases in the middle. The CDR3 DNA follows: TGCGCCAGCAGCTTTGATGCGGGCACTGAAGCTTTCTTT. It yields the protein CASSFDAGTEAFF.

This clonotype was counted only a few times. The V call is TRBV5-1, the J call TRBJ2-5, with D maybe TRBD2 (7 bases). The CDR3 totals 15 residues. CDR1 SGHRS and CDR2 YFSETQ come from the germline V gene. V lost 0 bases to trimming and J lost 5 bases, with 14 bases between them. CDR3 sequence reads: CASSLAGGLRETQYF. CDR3 nucleotide sequence: TGCGCCAGCAGCTTGGCCGGGGGGCTCAGGGAGACCCAGTACTTC.

Ten or more counts support this clonotype. The rearrangement uses TRBV13 and TRBJ2-7, with 8 bases aligning to TRBD1. The V gene's germline CDR1 is PRHDT and CDR2 FYEKMQ (reference sequence). The trim removed 3 bases at V and 2 bases at J, leaving 6 bases unmatched. The CDR3 runs 15 residues. CDR3 DNA sequence: TGTGCCAGCAGCTTGGGACAGGCTTCTGCCTACGAGCAGTACTTC. It yields the protein CASSLGQASAYEQYF.

This clonotype came up many times. This rearrangement joins TRBV6-6 to TRBJ1-1; D not resolved. The CDR3 length is 11 residues. Germline values: CDR1 MNHNY, CDR2 SVGAGI (reference sequence). V dropped 6 bases and J dropped 6 bases, with 8 bases sitting between them. Here the CDR3 reads CASSGRPEAFF. CDR3 nucleotides: TGTGCCAGCAGCGGTAGGCCTGAAGCTTTCTTT.

Many counts were recorded for this clonotype. Here the CDR3 DNA reads TGCGCCAGCAGGGGGACGGAAAGCTCCTACGAGCAGTACTTC. This gives the protein CASRGTESSYEQYF. J is TRBJ2-7 and V is TRBV5-1; D could derive from TRBD1 or TRBD2 (5 bases each). The V end was cut by 5 bases, the J end by 0 bases, with 12 bases between. CDR3 size: 14 residues. CDR1 and CDR2 from the germline V gene are SGHRS and YFSETQ.

This clonotype was found many times. This chain joins TRBV7-9 and TRBJ1-4; D is possibly TRBD1 (6 bases). Germline CDR1 reads SEHNR; CDR2 reads FQNEAQ (reference sequence). The ends were cut back, 8 bases at V and 0 bases at J, with 25 bases in the middle. The CDR3 has 19 amino acids. The CDR3 nucleotides read TGTGCCAGCCCCAAACCTGGGGACACCGGTCCCGCAACTAATGAAAAACTGTTTTTT. This sequence encodes CASPKPGDTGPATNEKLFF.

The sample holds a few counts of this clonotype. The chain is built from TRBV20-1 and TRBJ1-6, with D unresolved. From germline, CDR1 is DFQATT and CDR2 SNEGSKA (reference sequence). Trimming removed 5 bases from V and 6 bases from J, with 17 bases in between. This CDR3 region has 15 residues. The CDR3 DNA follows: TGCAGTGCTCCCCCGGCAACCCCAAGTAATTCACCCCTCCACTTT. Translating gives CSAPPATPSNSPLHF.

This clonotype was recorded a few times. This chain links TRBV2 with TRBJ2-7; D possibly corresponds to TRBD2 (5 bases). Trimming shortened V by 2 bases and J by 3 bases, and 14 bases separated the two germline ends. This CDR3 has 15 amino acids. Germline V lookup: CDR1 SNHLY, CDR2 FYNNEI. This chain's CDR3 is CASSESSPTHYEQYF. The CDR3 DNA reads TGTGCCAGCAGTGAATCTAGCCCCACTCACTACGAGCAGTACTTC.

In its sample, this clonotype was seen a few times. The chain uses TRBV9 and TRBJ1-4; TRBD1 matches at 8 bases. This CDR3 is built from 17 residues. Germline lookup yields CDR1 SGDLS and CDR2 YYNGEE. J was trimmed by 7 bases and V by 0 bases; bases with no gene match: 11. CDR3 bases: TGTGCCAGCAGCGTAGCCCCCCTTGACAGGGGTGGTGAAAAACTGTTTTTT. It encodes CASSVAPLDRGGEKLFF. The whole variable domain, filled in from reference TRBV9 and TRBJ1-4, reads DSGVTQTPKHLITATGQRVTLRCSPRSGDLSVYWYQQSLDQGLQFLIQYYNGEERAKGNILERFSAQQFPDLHSELNLSSLELGDSALYFCASSVAPLDRGGEKLFFGSGTQLSVL.

This clonotype was detected a few times. The chain has TRBV6-1 and TRBJ2-3, with D perhaps TRBD2 (7 bases). The germline gives CDR1 MNHNS, CDR2 SASEGT. Deletions cut 0 bases from V and 6 bases from J, with 13 bases between. The CDR3 loop spans 15 amino acids. The CDR3 sequence: CASSEARGAWDTQYF. In DNA, the CDR3 is TGTGCCAGCAGTGAAGCTCGGGGGGCTTGGGATACGCAGTATTTT.

This clonotype was seen at least ten times. V gene TRBV5-1 combines with J gene TRBJ2-5; D may correspond to TRBD1 or TRBD2 (5 bases each). This CDR3 is built from 13 residues. The V gene's germline CDR1 is SGHRS and CDR2 YFSETQ. Trimming removed 7 bases from V and 5 bases from J, with 15 bases in between. The CDR3 loop is CASFPMGEETQYF. CDR3 sequence (DNA): TGCGCCAGCTTCCCCATGGGGGAGGAGACCCAGTACTTC. Combining the CDR3 with reference TRBV5-1 and TRBJ2-5 gives the whole variable domain KAGVTQTPRYLIKTRGQQVTLSCSPISGHRSVSWYQQTPGQGLQFLFEYFSETQRNKGNFPGRFSGRQFSNSRSEMNVSTLELGDSALYLCASFPMGEETQYFGPGTRLLVL.

This clonotype came up many times. The chain uses TRBV6-2 or TRBV6-3 and TRBJ1-6; D gene unclear. The CDR3 is made up of 16 amino acids. Trimming cost V 6 bases and J 0 bases, with 12 bases left between them. Germline V gene sequence: CDR1 MNHEY, CDR2 SVGEGT. CDR3 DNA: TGTGCCAGCAGAAAGCAGCAAAGCTCCTATAATTCACCCCTCCACTTT. Protein sequence: CASRKQQSSYNSPLHF.

The chain uses TRBV25-1 and TRBJ1-3, with D hard to call. This CDR3 comprises 16 residues. Germline V CDR1 and CDR2: MGHDK, SYGVNS. Trimming took off 6 bases at V and 0 bases at J, with 15 bases between the two ends. The CDR3 sequence is CASRAPGRSSGNTIYF. CDR3 sequence (DNA): TGTGCCAGCAGGGCCCCCGGACGGTCCTCTGGAAACACCATATATTTT.

This clonotype was counted a few times. The J gene is TRBJ2-5, the V gene TRBV4-1, with TRBD2 as a possible D gene (5 bases). Germline lookup yields CDR1 MGHRA and CDR2 YSYEKL. The CDR3 loop spans 15 amino acids. V lost 1 base, J lost 2 bases, and 11 bases lay in between. CDR3 amino acids: CASSQVLADQETQYF. The DNA of the CDR3 is TGCGCCAGCAGCCAAGTCCTAGCAGATCAAGAGACCCAGTACTTC.

The chain employs TRBV6-2 or TRBV6-3 and TRBJ1-1; the D is unclear. CDR1 MNHEY and CDR2 SVGEGT come from the germline V gene. There are 14 residues in the CDR3. Trimming stripped 1 base from V and 12 bases from J, with 18 bases between. CDR3 DNA sequence: TGTGCCAGCAGTTACTACTCTGAGTCGGAGAAGTCTTTCTTT. Translated, it gives CASSYYSESEKSFF.

This clonotype was seen repeatedly, ten times or more. The J gene is TRBJ2-2, the V gene TRBV3-1; 7 bases are a match to TRBD1. Germline CDR1 LGHDT, CDR2 YNNKEL (reference sequence). With V trimmed by 0 bases and J by 2 bases, 6 bases remained unmatched. The CDR3 is 17 residues long. The CDR3 DNA follows: TGTGCCAGCAGCCAAGATCATTGGACAGGAAACACCGGGGAGCTGTTTTTT. The encoded protein is CASSQDHWTGNTGELFF.

This clonotype has at least ten counts. V gene TRBV7-9 combines with J gene TRBJ1-1; D remains unclear. CDR3 length: 17 amino acids. CDR1 and CDR2 (germline): SEHNR, FQNEAQ (reference sequence). The ends were cut back, 1 base at V and 1 base at J, with 16 bases in the middle. DNA for the CDR3: TGTGCCAGCAGCTTAGGGTCAGACCTCTTAAGGAACACTGAAGCTTTCTTT. Protein: CASSLGSDLLRNTEAFF.

Only a few counts were recorded for this clonotype. The chain has TRBV18 and TRBJ1-5; D call uncertain. The germline V and J ends were trimmed by 3 bases and 6 bases, with 9 bases remaining between them. Germline V CDR1 and CDR2: KGHSH, LQKENI. This CDR3 has 13 residues. This CDR3 is CASSPDPAQPQHF. CDR3 DNA: TGTGCCAGCTCACCCGACCCCGCTCAGCCCCAGCATTTT.

The V gene is TRBV3-1, the J gene TRBJ1-1; 7 bases fit TRBD1. Germline V gives CDR1 LGHDT, CDR2 YNNKEL (reference sequence). Trimming removed 4 bases from V and 1 base from J; junction bases left unmatched: 6. CDR3 length: 15 amino acids. CDR3 amino acids: CASSPWDSPNTEAFF. The CDR3 region has the DNA TGTGCCAGCAGCCCATGGGACAGCCCGAACACTGAAGCTTTCTTT.

Many counts were recorded for this clonotype. This chain joins TRBV10-3 and TRBJ1-6; D unclear. The CDR3 consists of 13 residues. CDR1 and CDR2 (germline): ENHRY, SYGVKD. The V end lost 0 bases, the J end lost 13 bases, and 10 bases lay between the germline ends. The CDR3 coding sequence is TGTGCCATCAGTGAGTCTCCCATCGGTCCCCTCCACTTT. It encodes CAISESPIGPLHF.

This clonotype turned up a few times. The V and J genes are TRBV19 and TRBJ2-7; 10 bases line up with TRBD1. V lost 8 bases, J lost 3 bases, and 4 bases stayed unmatched. The CDR3 has 13 residues. CDR1 and CDR2 (germline): LNHDA, SQIVND (reference sequence). In DNA, the CDR3 is TGTGCCAGTGGGACAGGGGTTCGCTACGAGCAGTACTTC. This gives the protein CASGTGVRYEQYF.

Many counts were recorded for this clonotype. The chain has TRBV14 and TRBJ2-7; D could derive from TRBD1 or TRBD2 (7 bases each). Germline loops: CDR1 SGHDN, CDR2 FVKESK. V was trimmed by 2 bases and J by 2 bases, leaving 16 bases between them. The CDR3 length is 16 residues. CDR3 sequence reads: CASSQIGGGSTYEQYF. The DNA of the CDR3 is TGTGCCAGCAGCCAAATAGGGGGCGGGAGTACCTACGAGCAGTACTTC.

A word on this clonotype: A read error may explain this, as a much larger clone is one base away. The chain carries TRBV11-3 and TRBJ2-1; TRBD1 aligns across 9 bases. CDR3 size: 15 residues. CDR1 is SGHNT and CDR2 is YENEEA in the germline V gene. The CDR3 sequence: CASRLVGTGYNEQFF. CDR3 sequence (DNA): TGTGCCAGCAGATTAGTAGGGACAGGGTACAATGAGCAGTTCTTC.

This clonotype has more than one count but fewer than ten. V usage is TRBV27 and J usage is TRBJ2-1; 9 nucleotides line up with TRBD2. The CDR3 runs to 13 residues. Germline V gene data show CDR1 as MNHEY and CDR2 as SMNVEV (reference sequence). V lost 7 bases, J lost 7 bases, and 5 bases stayed unmatched. The DNA of the CDR3 is TGTGCCAGCACCCTGAGCGGGGGGAATGAGCAGTTCTTC. The encoded protein is CASTLSGGNEQFF.

This clonotype was detected many times. V and J are TRBV9 and TRBJ2-1; tentatively, D is TRBD1 (6 bases). The CDR3 runs 16 residues. V shed 0 bases and J shed 12 bases, with 22 bases lying between them. The V gene's germline CDR1 is SGDLS and CDR2 YYNGEE. The CDR3 DNA sequence: TGTGCCAGCAGCGTAGACGGCCAGGGGCCCTTCTTGGGGCAGTTCTTC. Encoded protein: CASSVDGQGPFLGQFF.

This clonotype was counted at least ten times. The V gene is TRBV28, the J gene TRBJ1-1; D unclear. Germline CDR1 is MDHEN and CDR2 is SYDVKM. The CDR3 contains 14 residues. V was shortened by 6 bases and J by 1 base, with 12 bases between the two germline ends. CDR3 sequence: CASRLSVTNTEAFF. The CDR3 coding sequence is TGTGCCAGCAGGCTCAGCGTAACGAACACTGAAGCTTTCTTT. The complete variable domain, with remaining parts taken from reference TRBV28 and TRBJ1-1, reads DVKVTQSSRYLVKRTGEKVFLECVQDMDHENMFWYRQDPGLGLRLIYFSYDVKMKEKGDIPEGYSVSREKKERFSLILESASTNQTSMYLCASRLSVTNTEAFFGQGTRLTVV.

Many counts were recorded for this clonotype. The rearrangement joins TRBV27 to TRBJ1-2, with D possibly TRBD1 on 5 matching bases. Germline V gene sequence: CDR1 MNHEY, CDR2 SMNVEV (reference sequence). V was trimmed by 5 bases and J by 4 bases, leaving 17 bases between them. The CDR3 has 15 residues. As DNA, the CDR3 is TGTGCCAGCAGTCCCACCGGGGATGGGGGCTATGGCTACACCTTC. Its protein is CASSPTGDGGYGYTF.

This clonotype came up a few times. This chain uses TRBV5-1 with TRBJ1-2; 8 bases line up with TRBD1. The ends lost 4 bases at V and 6 bases at J; junction bases unmatched: 5. The CDR3 extends over 13 amino acids. Germline CDR1 reads SGHRS; CDR2 reads YFSETQ. CDR3 loop: CASSGQGGDGYTF. The CDR3 DNA is TGCGCCAGCAGCGGACAGGGTGGAGATGGCTACACCTTC.